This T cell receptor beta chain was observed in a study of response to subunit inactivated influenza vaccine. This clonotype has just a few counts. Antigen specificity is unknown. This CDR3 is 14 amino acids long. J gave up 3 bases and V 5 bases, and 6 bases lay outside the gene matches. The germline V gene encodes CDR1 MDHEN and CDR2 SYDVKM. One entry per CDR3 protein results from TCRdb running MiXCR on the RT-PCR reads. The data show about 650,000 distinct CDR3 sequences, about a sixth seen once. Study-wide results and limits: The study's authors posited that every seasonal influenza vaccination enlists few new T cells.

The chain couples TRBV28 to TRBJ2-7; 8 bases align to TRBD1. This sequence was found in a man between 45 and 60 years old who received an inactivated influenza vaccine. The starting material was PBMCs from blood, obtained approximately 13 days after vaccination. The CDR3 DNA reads TGTGCCAGCAGTATGGGACAGGCTCGCTACGAGCAGTACTTC. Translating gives CASSMGQARYEQYF. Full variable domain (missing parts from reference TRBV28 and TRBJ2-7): DVKVTQSSRYLVKRTGEKVFLECVQDMDHENMFWYRQDPGLGLRLIYFSYDVKMKEKGDIPEGYSVSREKKERFSLILESASTNQTSMYLCASSMGQARYEQYFGPGTRLTVT.